The following is a TCR beta chain sequence with its context. Its antigen is still unknown. These data originate in a study of T cell responses to AZD1222 COVID-19 vaccine. Study summary: It was second doses at about 4 or about 12 weeks that were pooled. Study-level points and caveats: Baseline seropositives among AZD1222 recipients totaled only 6 or 7. Donors skewed white British and female; clonal diversity was possibly underestimated.

The CDR3 is 15 amino acids. V was cut by 3 bases and J by 1 base, with 12 bases left in between. The germline gives CDR1 KGHSH, CDR2 LQKENI. Assay used: immunoSEQ multiplex PCR; TCRdb lists only in-frame clones, some missing. Altogether approximately 140,000 clones are present, 85% to 95% being singletons, with the ten largest covering around 2.7%. The V call is TRBV18, the J call TRBJ1-1, with no clear D. The clonotype was recovered from an adult in good health. The sequences come from peripheral blood, collected on day 0 of AZD1222 vaccination. Here the CDR3 reads CASSPIPVRNTEAFF. DNA of the CDR3: TGTGCCAGCTCACCGATACCGGTTCGGAACACTGAAGCTTTCTTT.